This TCR beta chain originates from a study of blood T cell repertoires in COVID-19. On the study more broadly: Material from acute and convalescent COVID-19 was sourced from the United States, Italy and Spain. Sample material is recorded as cDNA or gDNA derived from T cells, B-cell-depleted T cells, or PBMCs.

Germline assignment: CDR1 SGHKS and CDR2 YYEKEE (reference sequence). CDR3 length: 15 residues. After removal of 2 bases from V and 3 bases from J, the junction contained 6 bases not matched to a gene. Original processing notes: The assay estimated nucleated cells by amplifying reference gene primers. Clones were read by immunoSEQ multiplex PCR, and TCRdb kept only the in-frame ones, dropping some. V and J calls plus clone size are reproduced from that table; the DNA served to infer D and trimming. The data hold under 45,000 clones, with 78% observed a single time. This clone was counted a few times. This chain uses TRBV5-5 with TRBJ2-7; TRBD1 matches at 9 bases. The sequence was collected from a man in his sixties with acute or convalescent COVID-19. Material for sequencing was peripheral blood. CDR3 sequence reads: CASSFGQGRLYEQYF. CDR3 nucleotide sequence: TGTGCCAGCAGCTTCGGACAGGGGAGGCTCTACGAGCAGTACTTC.